These 27 T cell receptor beta chains were sequenced from one sample in a study of blood T cell repertoires in COVID-19. Sequenced by immunoSEQ multiplex PCR; TCRdb stores in-frame clones only, minus some. This table holds about 310,000 clones, around nine tenths found once. Sequences were obtained from PBMCs or T cells enriched from blood (not recorded which). The receptors shown here come from a young woman who had recovered from COVID-19.

This clone was seen once. The chain is built from TRBV29-1 and TRBJ2-1; 9 bases line up with TRBD2. Looked up from germline, CDR1 is SQVTM and CDR2 is ANQGSEA. The CDR3 totals 13 residues. After removal of 7 bases from V and 5 bases from J, the junction contained 6 bases not matched to a gene. The DNA for the CDR3 is TGCAGCGCTCGAATAGCGGGAGACAATGAGCAGTTCTTC. It is translated as CSARIAGDNEQFF.

The chain couples TRBV6-5 to TRBJ2-5; D is undetermined. V gave up 2 bases and J gave up 3 bases, with 10 bases separating them. The CDR3 loop spans 14 amino acids. Looked up from germline, CDR1 is MNHEY and CDR2 is SVGAGI. CDR3 loop: CASSYASGEETQYF. The CDR3 DNA follows: TGTGCCAGCAGTTACGCCTCAGGTGAAGAGACCCAGTACTTC.

The rearrangement uses TRBV27 and TRBJ2-3; D is perhaps TRBD1 (6 bases). V gave up 5 bases and J gave up 2 bases, with 8 bases separating them. Germline V gene lookup returns CDR1 MNHEY and CDR2 SMNVEV (reference sequence). The CDR3 extends over 13 amino acids. The CDR3, as DNA: TGTGCCAGCAGTCCGGGACACACAGATACGCAGTATTTT. This translates into CASSPGHTDTQYF.

The V gene is TRBV5-6, the J gene TRBJ2-7, with D uncertain. Germline lookup yields CDR1 SGHDT and CDR2 YYEEEE. Trimming took 2 bases from V and 3 from J, leaving 3 bases between them. This CDR3 spans 11 amino acids. In nucleotides, the CDR3 is TGTGCCAGCAGCTTTCACTACGAGCAGTACTTC. Translating gives CASSFHYEQYF.

The chain is built from TRBV6-5 and TRBJ1-5, with D possibly being TRBD1 (6 bases). The V and J ends lost 6 bases and 3 bases respectively, with 12 bases between them. The CDR3 consists of 14 residues. Germline CDR1 is MNHEY and CDR2 is SVGAGI. CDR3 bases: TGTGCCAGCAGCCAAGGACAGATCAATCAGCCCCAGCATTTT. Translating it yields CASSQGQINQPQHF.

The gene calls are TRBV18 and TRBJ1-5; 10 nucleotides match TRBD1. The J segment lost 5 bases and the V segment lost 5 bases, leaving 6 bases of the junction unmatched. CDR3 size: 15 residues. Germline assignment: CDR1 KGHSH and CDR2 LQKENI. CDR3: CASSRTGGGHQPQHF. For the CDR3, the DNA is TGTGCCAGCTCAAGGACAGGGGGTGGGCATCAGCCCCAGCATTTT. The variable domain in full, with the rest retrieved from reference TRBV18 and TRBJ1-5, is NAGVMQNPRHLVRRRGQEARLRCSPMKGHSHVYWYRQLPEEGLKFMVYLQKENIIDESGMPKERFSAEFPKEGPSILRIQQVVRGDSAAYFCASSRTGGGHQPQHFGDGTRLSIL.

V and J are TRBV4-3 and TRBJ1-4, with D perhaps TRBD1 (6 bases). The germline V gene has CDR1 LGHNA and CDR2 YSLEER. The V and J ends lost 1 base and 0 bases respectively, with 18 bases between them. This CDR3 region has 19 residues. CDR3 nucleotides: TGCGCCAGCAGCCAAGGAAGAGACAGGCTGTTCGCAACTAATGAAAAACTGTTTTTT. The encoded protein is CASSQGRDRLFATNEKLFF.

This clone was counted only a few times. The chain uses TRBV12-3 or TRBV12-4 and TRBJ1-1, with D possibly being TRBD1 (5 bases). V lost 2 bases and J lost 5, with 9 bases in between. CDR3 length equals 13 residues. Written as DNA, the CDR3 is TGTGCCAGCAGTTTACGGGGGGAGACTGAAGCTTTCTTT. Translated: CASSLRGETEAFF.

This chain joins TRBV6-5 and TRBJ1-5, with D hard to call. The V end lost 7 bases, the J end lost 0 bases, and 10 bases lay between the germline ends. This CDR3 comprises 14 residues. CDR1 and CDR2 (germline): MNHEY, SVGAGI. Here the CDR3 DNA reads TGTGCCAGCAATTTGGCGGGTAGCAATCAGCCCCAGCATTTT. As protein: CASNLAGSNQPQHF.

The chain combines TRBV14 with TRBJ2-1; D call uncertain. This CDR3 has 12 residues. Between the trimmed V and J ends, which lost 1 base and 10 bases, there was a span of 8 bases. Germline V gene lookup returns CDR1 SGHDN and CDR2 FVKESK. As DNA, the CDR3 is TGTGCCAGCAGCCAAGTACGGAGAGAGCAGTTCTTC. It is translated as CASSQVRREQFF.

The V gene is TRBV6-5, the J gene TRBJ2-7; 7 bases are shared with TRBD1. Germline CDR1 is MNHEY and CDR2 is SVGAGI. V lost 6 bases and J lost 5; bases outside the gene matches: 7. The CDR3 contains 13 residues. The CDR3 reads CASSRQGLHEQYF. In DNA, the CDR3 is TGTGCCAGCAGCCGACAGGGTCTCCACGAGCAGTACTTC.

The chain joins TRBV5-1 to TRBJ1-1, with 10 positions matching TRBD1. The CDR3 is 14 amino acids. CDR1 and CDR2 from the germline V gene are SGHRS and YFSETQ. V lost 0 bases to trimming and J lost 11 bases; unmatched junction nucleotides: 7. The CDR3 DNA is TGCGCCAGCAGCTTGGCCGGGGACAGGGGATTTGCTTTCTTT. Its protein is CASSLAGDRGFAFF. The full variable domain, in which reference TRBV5-1 and TRBJ1-1 provide the parts outside the CDR3, is KAGVTQTPRYLIKTRGQQVTLSCSPISGHRSVSWYQQTPGQGLQFLFEYFSETQRNKGNFPGRFSGRQFSNSRSEMNVSTLELGDSALYLCASSLAGDRGFAFFGQGTRLTVV.

J is TRBJ2-5 and V is TRBV7-2; 9 bases match TRBD1. V dropped 4 bases and J dropped 8; count of bases not matched to a gene: 17. Germline lookup yields CDR1 SGHTA and CDR2 FQGNSA. The CDR3 totals 17 residues. In DNA form, the CDR3 reads TGTGCCAGCAGCTCTAGGGTCTCGAACAGGGGGCTTGAAACCCAGTACTTC. It is translated as CASSSRVSNRGLETQYF.

The chain uses TRBV19 and TRBJ2-1, with D possibly matching TRBD2 (5 bases). Trimming took off 3 bases at V and 13 bases at J, with 19 bases between the two ends. Germline CDR1 and CDR2: LNHDA and SQIVND (reference sequence). The CDR3 is made up of 14 amino acids. In DNA form, the CDR3 reads TGTGCCAGTAGTATCTTGGGGAATCAAGGAGGTCAGTTCTTC. This sequence encodes CASSILGNQGGQFF.

This clone was detected once. The CDR3 here is CASSEVAVGSSYNSPLHF. Here the CDR3 DNA reads TGTGCCAGCAGTGAAGTGGCGGTTGGCAGCTCCTATAATTCACCCCTCCACTTT. The rearrangement links TRBV6-1 to TRBJ1-6; no definite D call. There are 18 residues in the CDR3. Trimming took off 1 base at V and 0 bases at J, with 13 bases between the two ends. Germline V gene sequence: CDR1 MNHNS, CDR2 SASEGT.

This clone was seen once. The chain has TRBV28 and TRBJ2-3; unclear D gene. Germline CDR1 MDHEN, CDR2 SYDVKM. Trimming shortened V by 3 bases and J by 4 bases, and 11 bases separated the two germline ends. This CDR3 region has 14 residues. The CDR3 DNA is TGTGCCAGCAGTTTGTTGTTACTTTCAGATACGCAGTATTTT. Translated, it gives CASSLLLLSDTQYF.

The gene calls are TRBV3-1 (or the pseudogene TRBV3-2) and TRBJ1-5; no clear D. The V gene lost 2 bases and the J gene lost 0 bases, with 5 bases spanning the gap. The CDR3 sequence is 14 residues long. Germline V CDR1 and CDR2: LGHDT, YNNKEL (reference sequence). CDR3 amino acids: CASSQRHSNQPQHF. In nucleotides, the CDR3 is TGTGCCAGCAGCCAACGACATAGCAATCAGCCCCAGCATTTT.

The chain has TRBV6-5 and TRBJ1-1, with 8 bases that match TRBD1. The CDR3 runs 15 residues. Losses at the gene ends were 6 bases for V and 11 bases for J; bases not matched to a gene: 17. CDR1 and CDR2 (germline): MNHEY, SVGAGI. CDR3 sequence: CASRLMGQAKAWAFF. CDR3 DNA: TGTGCCAGCAGACTTATGGGACAGGCGAAGGCCTGGGCTTTCTTT.

The genes are TRBV19 and TRBJ2-3; no reliable D call. The ends were cut back, 5 bases at V and 1 base at J, with 4 bases in the middle. This CDR3 has 12 amino acids. Germline lookup yields CDR1 LNHDA and CDR2 SQIVND (reference sequence). The DNA for the CDR3 is TGTGCCAGTAGTCCGGGCACAGATACGCAGTATTTT. Translation gives CASSPGTDTQYF. The whole variable domain, remainder taken from reference TRBV19 and TRBJ2-3, is DGGITQSPKYLFRKEGQNVTLSCEQNLNHDAMYWYRQDPGQGLRLIYYSQIVNDFQKGDIAEGYSVSREKKESFPLTVTSAQKNPTAFYLCASSPGTDTQYFGPGTRLTVL.

The chain links TRBV6-2 or TRBV6-3 to TRBJ2-4; D is unresolved. Deletions cut 6 bases from V and 0 bases from J, with 15 bases between. Per the germline V gene, CDR1 is MNHEY and CDR2 is SVGEGT. This CDR3 region has 16 residues. CDR3 nucleotide sequence: TGTGCCAGCAGCTTAACTTTCGTCCTAGCCAAAAACATTCAGTACTTC. This encodes CASSLTFVLAKNIQYF.

V is TRBV28 and J is TRBJ2-6; 10 nucleotides line up with TRBD1. Trimming took 4 bases from V and 0 from J; bases not matched to a gene: 9. Germline V CDR1 and CDR2: MDHEN, SYDVKM. This CDR3 spans 19 amino acids. The CDR3 region has the DNA TGTGCCAGCAGTTCGATAGGGACAGGGGTGCTCTCTGGGGCCAACGTCCTGACTTTC. It yields the protein CASSSIGTGVLSGANVLTF.

The chain employs TRBV9 and TRBJ1-3; D unresolved. V gave up 1 base and J gave up 1 base, with 9 bases separating them. This CDR3 has 15 residues. CDR1 is SGDLS, CDR2 YYNGEE, per germline. The CDR3 loop is CASSVNRGSGNTIYF. The CDR3 DNA reads TGTGCCAGCAGCGTAAATCGAGGTTCTGGAAACACCATATATTTT.

This chain uses TRBV7-6 with TRBJ2-7, with no clear D. CDR1 is SGHVS, CDR2 FNYEAQ, per germline. Trimming pared 0 bases from V and 0 bases from J, leaving 6 bases between. The CDR3 covers 14 residues. CDR3 region: CASSLARSSYEQYF. The CDR3 nucleotides read TGTGCCAGCAGCTTAGCCAGAAGCTCCTACGAGCAGTACTTC.

The chain joins TRBV5-1 to TRBJ2-1; TRBD2 might be the D (5 bases). The CDR3 contains 16 residues. Trimming shortened V by 6 bases and J by 7 bases, and 23 bases separated the two germline ends. Germline V gives CDR1 SGHRS, CDR2 YFSETQ. The DNA for the CDR3 is TGCGCCAGCACACCTGGGGTGGGAGTGGGGAATAATGAGCAGTTCTTC. Encoded protein: CASTPGVGVGNNEQFF. The full variable domain, completed using reference TRBV5-1 and TRBJ2-1, is KAGVTQTPRYLIKTRGQQVTLSCSPISGHRSVSWYQQTPGQGLQFLFEYFSETQRNKGNFPGRFSGRQFSNSRSEMNVSTLELGDSALYLCASTPGVGVGNNEQFFGPGTRLTVL.

CDR3 region: CASSLQQLGVTEQFF. DNA of the CDR3: TGCGCCAGCAGCTTGCAACAGTTAGGGGTCACTGAGCAGTTCTTC. The chain joins TRBV5-1 to TRBJ2-1; D is perhaps TRBD1 (5 bases). V shed 1 base and J shed 9 bases, with 17 bases lying between them. Germline V lookup: CDR1 SGHRS, CDR2 YFSETQ. The CDR3 is 15 amino acids.

CDR3 sequence: CASSGAGGDTEAFF. The CDR3 nucleotides read TGTGCCAGCAGTGGGGCAGGGGGCGACACTGAAGCTTTCTTT. The chain uses TRBV2 and TRBJ1-1; 8 bases fit TRBD1. There are 14 residues in the CDR3. V trimming: 4 bases; J trimming: 3 bases; junction bases outside the gene matches: 4. The V gene's germline CDR1 is SNHLY and CDR2 FYNNEI.

The rearrangement links TRBV10-3 to TRBJ1-2; 7 bases line up with TRBD1. Germline CDR1 and CDR2: ENHRY and SYGVKD. The CDR3 is 13 residues long. The CDR3 DNA follows: TGTGCAAATGGAGAGGGGGCTAGGAGTGGCTACACCTTC. The encoded protein is CANGEGARSGYTF.